What follows is one T cell receptor (beta chain) and its context. Authors' methods: Estimates of nucleated cell counts were drawn from the amplification of reference gene primers. Repertoires were generated with immunoSEQ multiplex PCR, while TCRdb's copy carries only in-frame clones and drops some. That table is the source of V, J and clone size, and D and trimming were worked out from the DNA. The sample carries roughly 20,000 clones, about 83% recorded once. The sample originates from a study of blood T cell repertoires in COVID-19. Across the whole study: Both acute and convalescent COVID-19 samples were obtained from the United States, Italy and Spain. From T cells, B-cell-depleted T cells, or PBMCs came the material, which was cDNA or gDNA.

Per germline, CDR1 MDHEN and CDR2 SYDVKM. With V trimmed by 4 bases and J by 4 bases, 10 bases remained unmatched. This CDR3 spans 15 amino acids. The chain has TRBV28 and TRBJ2-7, with TRBD1 matching 7 bases. This clonotype originated in a human donor in a cohort sampled during active COVID-19. Sequenced sample: peripheral blood. CDR3 region: CASSSRQGWIYEQYF. In nucleotides, the CDR3 is TGTGCCAGCAGTTCTAGACAGGGTTGGATATACGAGCAGTACTTC.